The source of this T cell receptor (beta chain) is a study of technical replicates of blood from a few donors. Assay: immunoSEQ multiplex PCR; the TCRdb copy retains only in-frame clones and omits some. The sample includes about 76,000 clones, approximately 96% of them seen just once. V shed 5 bases and J shed 3 bases, with 19 bases lying between them. This CDR3 spans 16 amino acids. Germline CDR1 is MRHNA and CDR2 is SNTAGT. The rearrangement links TRBV6-4 to TRBJ1-2; D perhaps matches TRBD1 (6 bases). Sequenced: T cells isolated from PBMCs. This receptor was obtained from a human donor in good health. The CDR3, as DNA: TGTGCCAGCAGTCCCACGGGGGGCCCTAATTACTATGGCTACACCTTC. This encodes CASSPTGGPNYYGYTF.